The entry that follows covers one T cell receptor beta chain sequence. The antigen is undetermined. Clones were sequenced by immunoSEQ multiplex PCR, and TCRdb holds only the in-frame ones, with some missing. The sample includes 160,000 or so clones, 92% of them seen just once. The data originate from a study of T cell responses to AZD1222 COVID-19 vaccine. Study-wide results and caveats: Clonal diversity may have been underestimated, and the donors were mostly white British, with more females than males.

Losses at the gene ends were 1 base for V and 6 bases for J; bases not matched to a gene: 5. Germline loops: CDR1 SGHDN, CDR2 FVKESK. This CDR3 is built from 15 residues. The receptor comes from an adult in good health. V and J are TRBV14 and TRBJ2-2, with 7 bases matching TRBD2. The source was peripheral blood, collected on day 0 of MenACWY control vaccination. The CDR3 loop reads CASSQVVGRAGELFF. The CDR3 DNA sequence: TGTGCCAGCAGCCAAGTTGTTGGGAGGGCCGGGGAGCTGTTTTTT.